Below, 17 T cell receptor beta chains from the same sample are listed, as sequenced in a study of blood T cell repertoires in COVID-19. The table came from immunoSEQ multiplex PCR; TCRdb's copy has only in-frame clones and leaves some out. The sample has approximately 170,000 clones; more than 70% are singletons. The sequencing input was peripheral blood. These receptors were collected from a man over 45 who had recovered from COVID-19.

This clone showed up just once. The chain couples TRBV28 to TRBJ1-5, with D maybe TRBD1 (5 bases). V was cut by 5 bases and J by 6 bases, with 17 bases left in between. The germline V gene encodes CDR1 MDHEN and CDR2 SYDVKM. The CDR3 runs 15 residues. The CDR3, as DNA: TGTGCCAGCAGTCCCGGGGGTGGCCGTCGTCAGCCCCAGCATTTT. As protein: CASSPGGGRRQPQHF.

In this sample, this clone turned up once. The J gene is TRBJ2-3, the V gene TRBV4-3, with D tentatively TRBD1 (5 bases). The germline V gene encodes CDR1 LGHNA and CDR2 YSLEER. Trimming stripped 0 bases from V and 2 bases from J, with 9 bases between. CDR3 length equals 15 residues. This CDR3 is CASSQDDRFTDTQYF. The CDR3 nucleotides read TGCGCCAGCAGCCAAGATGACAGATTCACAGATACGCAGTATTTT.

This chain uses TRBV23-1 with TRBJ2-2, with D possibly matching TRBD1 (6 bases). TRBV23-1 is marked as an open reading frame, function uncertain. Trimming shortened V by 6 bases and J by 2 bases, and 28 bases separated the two germline ends. The CDR3 covers 20 residues. The CDR3: CASRPPPPFPAGTNTGELFF. The CDR3, as DNA: TGCGCCAGCAGGCCCCCCCCACCTTTCCCGGCAGGGACAAACACCGGGGAGCTGTTTTTT.

This chain uses TRBV28 with TRBJ2-6; D may be TRBD2 (6 bases). The CDR3 sequence is 15 residues long. Germline lookup yields CDR1 MDHEN and CDR2 SYDVKM. V lost 4 bases to trimming and J lost 0 bases, with 7 bases between them. CDR3 nucleotides: TGTGCCAGCAGTTCCGGGGGCTCTGGGGCCAACGTCCTGACTTTC. Translation gives CASSSGGSGANVLTF.

The CDR3 DNA sequence: TGTGCCATCAGAGGCGACAGGGCGACTGAAGCTTTCTTT. It codes for CAIRGDRATEAFF. The chain employs TRBV10-3 and TRBJ1-1; TRBD1 agrees at 7 bases. The length of the CDR3 is 13 residues. Germline V gives CDR1 ENHRY, CDR2 SYGVKD. With 6 bases clipped from V and 5 bases from J, the junction kept 6 bases outside the gene matches.

The chain is built from TRBV7-2 and TRBJ2-5; no definite D call. This CDR3 has 14 amino acids. Trimming cost V 5 bases and J 2 bases, with 12 bases left between them. Germline lookup yields CDR1 SGHTA and CDR2 FQGNSA. CDR3 region: CASSTRQGQETQYF. Written as DNA, the CDR3 is TGTGCCAGCAGCACCCGACAAGGACAAGAGACCCAGTACTTC.

The chain is built from TRBV6-2 or TRBV6-3 and TRBJ2-5; 8 bases match TRBD2. The germline V gene encodes CDR1 MNHEY and CDR2 SVGEGT. This CDR3 contains 14 residues. Germline trimming cut 3 bases from V and 4 bases from J; bases unmatched to any gene: 4. The CDR3 loop is CASSYWAGGETQYF. The CDR3 nucleotides are TGTGCCAGCAGTTATTGGGCGGGAGGAGAGACCCAGTACTTC.

The chain joins TRBV18 to TRBJ2-3; TRBD2 matches at 8 bases. The CDR3 sequence is 16 residues long. Germline CDR1 is KGHSH and CDR2 is LQKENI. V lost 2 bases to trimming and J lost 2 bases; unmatched junction nucleotides: 6. The CDR3 nucleotides are TGTGCCAGCTCACCATTGGTAGCGGGGATCACAGATACGCAGTATTTT. It is translated as CASSPLVAGITDTQYF.

The rearrangement joins TRBV6-6 to TRBJ2-2; 7 bases map to TRBD1. Germline V gene data show CDR1 as MNHNY and CDR2 as SVGAGI (reference sequence). The V and J ends lost 6 bases and 6 bases, in that order; junction bases with no gene match: 7. The length of the CDR3 is 14 residues. CDR3 region: CASRIDRAAGELFF. The CDR3 bases are TGTGCCAGCAGAATCGACAGGGCCGCCGGGGAGCTGTTTTTT.

This chain joins TRBV28 and TRBJ1-2; 10 nucleotides match TRBD1. V lost 6 bases to trimming and J lost 6 bases; unmatched junction nucleotides: 10. From germline, CDR1 is MDHEN and CDR2 SYDVKM. The CDR3 is made up of 15 amino acids. As DNA, the CDR3 is TGTGCCAGCAGGAAGGCCAGGGACAGGGGTGATGGCTACACCTTC. This encodes CASRKARDRGDGYTF.

The V call is TRBV19, the J call TRBJ2-7; D is ambiguous. This CDR3 has 11 amino acids. Germline lookup yields CDR1 LNHDA and CDR2 SQIVND (reference sequence). V was pared by 5 bases and J by 5 bases, with 7 bases between. The CDR3 region is CASSVTDEQYF. The CDR3, as DNA: TGTGCCAGTAGTGTAACAGACGAGCAGTACTTC.

The gene calls are TRBV7-9 and TRBJ2-5; D perhaps matches TRBD1 (6 bases). Trimming pared 5 bases from V and 5 bases from J, leaving 15 bases between. CDR3 length equals 14 residues. Germline CDR1 is SEHNR and CDR2 is FQNEAQ (reference sequence). The CDR3 sequence: CASSRDTMGETQYF. DNA of the CDR3: TGTGCCAGCAGCCGGGACACGATGGGGGAGACCCAGTACTTC.

V usage is TRBV6-5 and J usage is TRBJ2-7; a possible D gene is TRBD1 (6 bases). The CDR3 extends over 13 amino acids. CDR1 is MNHEY and CDR2 is SVGAGI in the germline V gene. Trimming took 4 bases from V and 1 from J, leaving 8 bases between them. CDR3: CASSSTGSYEQYF. Written as DNA, the CDR3 is TGTGCCAGCAGTTCGACAGGTTCCTACGAGCAGTACTTC.

CDR3 sequence reads: CASSVTGTVGYTF. CDR3 in DNA: TGTGCCAGCAGCGTCACAGGCACGGTTGGCTACACCTTC. The chain employs TRBV9 and TRBJ1-2, with D possibly matching TRBD1 (5 bases). V shed 2 bases and J shed 7 bases, with 12 bases lying between them. The CDR3 is made up of 13 amino acids. Per germline, CDR1 SGDLS and CDR2 YYNGEE.

The genes are TRBV11-2 and TRBJ1-1, with a tentative D call TRBD1 (6 bases). CDR3 length equals 13 residues. Trimming cost V 5 bases and J 7 bases, with 14 bases left between them. Germline V lookup: CDR1 SGHAT, CDR2 FQNNGV. The DNA of the CDR3 is TGTGCCAGCAGCCCCCGGACAGAGAATGAAGCTTTCTTT. It is translated as CASSPRTENEAFF.

The chain recombines TRBV19 with TRBJ2-1, with 8 positions matching TRBD2. The CDR3 extends over 15 amino acids. J was trimmed by 6 bases and V by 3 bases; bases with no gene match: 7. The germline V gene encodes CDR1 LNHDA and CDR2 SQIVND (reference sequence). CDR3 coding DNA: TGTGCCAGTAGTATGGGACTAGGAGAATTCAATGAGCAGTTCTTC. Residues: CASSMGLGEFNEQFF.

This clone was picked up one time. The V and J genes are TRBV10-2 and TRBJ2-4; 12 nucleotides align to TRBD2. This CDR3 region has 12 residues. CDR1 is WSHSY and CDR2 is SAAADI in the germline V gene. J gave up 14 bases and V 6 bases, and 5 bases lay outside the gene matches. This CDR3 reads CASSLGLAGKYF. The CDR3 nucleotides read TGCGCCAGCAGCCTCGGACTAGCGGGGAAGTACTTC.